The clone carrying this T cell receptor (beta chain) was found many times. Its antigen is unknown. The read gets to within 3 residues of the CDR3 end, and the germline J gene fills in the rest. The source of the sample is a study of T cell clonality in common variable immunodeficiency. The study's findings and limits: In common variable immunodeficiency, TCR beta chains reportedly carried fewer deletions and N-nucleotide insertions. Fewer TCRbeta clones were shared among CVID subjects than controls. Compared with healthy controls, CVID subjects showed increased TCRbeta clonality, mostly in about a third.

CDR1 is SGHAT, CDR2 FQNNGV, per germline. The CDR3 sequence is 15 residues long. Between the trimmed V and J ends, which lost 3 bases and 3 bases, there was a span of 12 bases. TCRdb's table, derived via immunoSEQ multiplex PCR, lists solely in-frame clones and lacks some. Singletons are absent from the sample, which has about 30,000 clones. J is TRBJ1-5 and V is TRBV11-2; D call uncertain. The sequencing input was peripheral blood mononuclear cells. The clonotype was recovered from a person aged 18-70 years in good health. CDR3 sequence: CASSFAGRANQPQHF. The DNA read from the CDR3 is TGTGCCAGCAGCTTTGCGGGTAGGGCCAATCAGCCC.